This T cell receptor beta chain was obtained from a study of T cell repertoires in cytomegalovirus infection. Whole-study findings and limits: Across the ex vivo response, the dominant clonotypes were HLA-C-restricted CMV-specific TCR beta clonotypes.

For this clonotype: Its target is not known.

From the reads, TCRdb called clonotypes with MiXCR, one entry per CDR3 protein. The table lists around 900,000 distinct CDR3 sequences, approximately 33% of them singletons. This TCR came from a human donor in good health (CMV status not recorded). Some clones in this sample may be carry-over from other donors' samples. This specimen consisted of cultured CD8+ T cells from PBMCs, obtained from culture after CMV antigen stimulation.

This CDR3 is CASSVGTSATDTQYF. The CDR3, as DNA: TGTGCCAGCAGCGTAGGGACCTCTGCCACAGATACGCAGTATTTT. V usage is TRBV9 and J usage is TRBJ2-3; D uncertain. The CDR3 extends over 15 amino acids. Germline CDR1 and CDR2: SGDLS and YYNGEE. V shed 0 bases and J shed 2 bases, with 10 bases lying between them.